This paragraph covers one T cell receptor (beta chain) sequence. Original processing methods: Quantification of nucleated cells was approximated via reference gene primer amplification. Data came from immunoSEQ multiplex PCR; TCRdb stores just in-frame clones and leaves some out. The DNA was the basis for D and trimming; V, J and clone size are from that table. The sample carries fewer than 300,000 clones, approximately 85% recorded once. The CDR3 length is 12 residues. V was trimmed by 4 bases and J by 8 bases, leaving 9 bases between them. Per germline, CDR1 SGHAT and CDR2 FQNNGV. The sample comes from a study of blood T cell repertoires in COVID-19. For the study at large: The origin of the acute and convalescent COVID-19 samples was the United States, Italy and Spain. PBMCs, B-cell-depleted T cells, or T cells provided the cDNA or gDNA that made up the material.

The source of this sequence is a man aged 50 to 60 with active or convalescent COVID-19. The J gene is TRBJ2-1, the V gene TRBV11-2; D is uncertain. Sequenced sample: peripheral blood. CDR3 nucleotides: TGTGCCAGCAGCTGGAACCGGGATGAGCAGTTCTTC. Translated: CASSWNRDEQFF.